The rows below give T cell receptor beta chains drawn from one sample of a study of somatic mutations in cytotoxic T cells in rheumatoid arthritis. Profiled with immunoSEQ multiplex PCR; TCRdb holds only in-frame clones, not every one. The sample yields about 17,000 clones, just under 85% seen once. Material for sequencing was CD8+ T cells sorted from blood. These receptor sequences come from an adult with rheumatoid arthritis. Both conserved end residues are part of each CDR3. Size is stated for part of the rows, as once, few or many counts, or as a class when the clone is expanded.

V	J	size	CDR3
TRBV30	TRBJ1-1	NA	CAWSVQDNTEAFF
TRBV7-9	TRBJ1-2	NA	CASSLASQGGYGYTF
TRBV6-5	TRBJ2-5	NA	CASSYPSSETQYF
TRBV13	TRBJ2-7	NA	CASSLSGGSSYEQYF
TRBV11-3	TRBJ2-4	NA	CASSPRGSENIQYF
TRBV6-6	TRBJ1-1	NA	CASKWTAIAEAFF
TRBV13	TRBJ2-1	NA	CASSLGGFAGGEQFF
TRBV7-8	TRBJ2-1	NA	CASSPGLAYGNEQFF
TRBV6-4	TRBJ2-3	NA	CASSDSSGTSTDTQYF
TRBV10-3	TRBJ2-7	once	CATTTPYEQYF
TRBV2	TRBJ1-2	NA	CASSAEIRAYGYTF